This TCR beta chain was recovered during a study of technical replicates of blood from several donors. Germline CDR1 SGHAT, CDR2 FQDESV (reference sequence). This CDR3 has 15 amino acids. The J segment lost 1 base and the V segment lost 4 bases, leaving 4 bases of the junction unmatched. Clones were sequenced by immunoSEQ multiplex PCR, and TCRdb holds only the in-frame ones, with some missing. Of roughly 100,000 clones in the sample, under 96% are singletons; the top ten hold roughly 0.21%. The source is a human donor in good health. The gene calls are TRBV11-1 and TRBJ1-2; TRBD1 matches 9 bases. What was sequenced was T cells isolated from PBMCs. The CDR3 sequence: CASSYGTGNNYGYTF. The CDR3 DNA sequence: TGTGCCAGCAGCTACGGGACAGGGAATAACTATGGCTACACCTTC.